The rows below give T cell receptor beta chains drawn from one sample of a study of blood T cell repertoires in COVID-19. The method was immunoSEQ multiplex PCR; TCRdb's version includes in-frame clones alone and lacks a portion of them. Of about 240,000 clones in the sample, 82% were seen once. Sequenced material: peripheral blood. The receptors were gathered from an older woman with active or convalescent COVID-19. The CDR3 runs from the conserved cysteine through the conserved F or W. A D gene is named only where the DNA matches it firmly. Only some rows state a clone size, as once, few, many or a class for expanded clones.

size	D	V	J	CDR3	DNA
-	TRBD1	TRBV5-4	TRBJ1-2	CASSLQGASYGYTF	TGTGCCAGCAGCTTGCAGGGGGCGAGCTATGGCTACACCTTC
-	-	TRBV14	TRBJ2-7	CASSQERLLGHPRDEQYF	TGTGCCAGCAGCCAAGAGCGTCTTCTAGGGCACCCGAGGGACGAGCAGTACTTC
-	TRBD2	TRBV10-3	TRBJ2-3	CAISEGLAGPDTQYF	TGTGCCATCAGTGAAGGGCTAGCGGGGCCAGATACGCAGTATTTT
-	TRBD1	TRBV11-2	TRBJ2-7	CASSSQGSVSYEQYF	TGTGCCAGCAGCTCACAGGGGTCGGTGAGTTACGAGCAGTACTTC
-	TRBD1	TRBV4-1	TRBJ1-5	CASSPDRVQVRDQPQHF	TGCGCCAGCAGCCCGGACAGGGTACAGGTGCGGGATCAGCCCCAGCATTTT
-	-	TRBV3-1/TRBV3-2	TRBJ2-5	CASSQNIRGSETQYF	TGTGCCAGCAGCCAAAACATCAGGGGATCAGAGACCCAGTACTTC
-	-	TRBV10-3	TRBJ1-5	CAIGQGGNQPQHF	TGTGCCATCGGACAAGGGGGTAATCAGCCCCAGCATTTT
-	-	TRBV5-4	TRBJ1-1	CASSLDSRPQNTEAFF	TGTGCCAGCAGCTTGGACAGCCGGCCTCAGAACACTGAAGCTTTCTTT
-	-	TRBV7-9	TRBJ2-3	CASTQSLTDTQYF	TGTGCCAGCACCCAGTCCCTCACAGATACGCAGTATTTT
-	TRBD2	TRBV7-9	TRBJ2-1	CASSRVREGDEQFF	TGTGCCAGCAGCCGAGTCCGGGAGGGGGATGAGCAGTTCTTC
-	-	TRBV12-3/TRBV12-4	TRBJ1-1	CASSFGGDEAFF	TGTGCCAGCAGTTTCGGCGGCGACGAAGCTTTCTTT
-	TRBD1	TRBV7-8	TRBJ1-3	CASSLVGQNGNTIYF	TGTGCCAGCAGCTTAGTGGGACAGAATGGAAACACCATATATTTT
-	-	TRBV6-5	TRBJ2-5	CASSYSPSGQWETQYF	TGTGCCAGCAGTTACTCTCCTTCGGGACAATGGGAGACCCAGTACTTC
-	-	TRBV7-8	TRBJ1-1	CASLEVPTEAFF	TGTGCCAGCCTCGAGGTACCCACTGAAGCTTTCTTT
-	-	TRBV5-1	TRBJ1-6	CASSGHDNSPLHF	TGCGCCAGCAGCGGGCATGATAATTCACCCCTCCACTTT
-	-	TRBV6-4	TRBJ1-2	CASIIQDSLYGYTF	TGTGCCAGCATTATCCAGGACAGCCTCTATGGCTACACCTTC
few	-	TRBV29-1	TRBJ1-4	CSVGGGEKLFF	TGCAGCGTTGGGGGGGGCGAAAAACTGTTTTTT
-	-	TRBV7-3	TRBJ1-3	CASSLTPGAGNTIYF	TGTGCCAGCAGCTTAACTCCAGGGGCTGGAAACACCATATATTTT
-	-	TRBV3-1/TRBV3-2	TRBJ2-1	CASSQSPPGYNEQFF	TGTGCCAGCAGCCAATCCCCTCCGGGGTACAATGAGCAGTTCTTC
-	-	TRBV10-1	TRBJ2-7	CAGPGLPSYEQYF	TGCGCCGGGCCGGGACTCCCCTCCTACGAGCAGTACTTC
-	TRBD1	TRBV6-2/TRBV6-3	TRBJ1-2	CASSYFRDSYGYTF	TGTGCCAGCAGTTACTTTCGGGACAGCTATGGCTACACCTTC
few	TRBD1	TRBV6-5	TRBJ1-2	CASSPRTGVFHGYTF	TGTGCCAGCAGTCCTAGGACAGGCGTTTTTCATGGCTACACCTTC
-	-	TRBV10-3	TRBJ1-1	CAIRSGVNTAEAFF	TGTGCCATCAGATCAGGGGTAAACACCGCTGAAGCTTTCTTT
once	-	TRBV30	TRBJ1-1	CAWSPGVSTEAFF	TGTGCCTGGAGTCCCGGGGTGAGCACTGAAGCTTTCTTT
-	TRBD2	TRBV7-2	TRBJ2-2	CASSLVAGGPGELFF	TGTGCCAGCAGCTTAGTGGCGGGGGGACCCGGGGAGCTGTTTTTT
-	-	TRBV28	TRBJ1-1	CASKVTEPPEAFF	TGTGCCAGCAAAGTGACAGAGCCTCCGGAAGCTTTCTTT
-	TRBD1	TRBV5-1	TRBJ1-1	CASSWLQGEAFF	TGCGCCAGCAGCTGGCTACAGGGGGAAGCTTTCTTT
-	-	TRBV21-1	TRBJ2-1	CASSKSPTGGGDEQFF	TGTGCCAGCAGCAAAAGTCCCACGGGCGGGGGTGATGAGCAGTTCTTC
medium-sized	TRBD1	TRBV28	TRBJ1-5	CASSLENRGTSNQPQHF	TGTGCCAGCAGTTTGGAAAACAGGGGGACTAGCAATCAGCCCCAGCATTTT
-	TRBD1	TRBV5-1	TRBJ1-2	CASSLAAQGAYGYTF	TGCGCCAGCAGCTTGGCCGCGCAGGGGGCCTATGGCTACACCTTC
-	-	TRBV5-1	TRBJ2-7	CASSLAQGSPYEQYF	TGCGCCAGCAGCTTGGCTCAGGGGAGCCCCTACGAGCAGTACTTC
-	-	TRBV29-1	TRBJ1-2	CSVAGQGPPYGYTF	TGCAGCGTTGCCGGGCAGGGCCCACCCTATGGCTACACCTTC
-	-	TRBV11-2	TRBJ2-5	CASSEQATQYF	TGTGCCAGCAGCGAGCAGGCGACCCAGTACTTC
-	TRBD1	TRBV5-1	TRBJ2-1	CASRYDRGPQFF	TGCGCCAGCAGGTATGACAGGGGGCCGCAGTTCTTC
-	-	TRBV5-8	TRBJ1-1	CASSLGQGRGISEAFF	TGTGCCAGCAGCTTGGGGCAAGGACGCGGGATCTCTGAAGCTTTCTTT
few	-	TRBV28	TRBJ2-6	CASSLDSSGANVLTF	TGTGCCAGCAGTTTGGACAGCTCTGGGGCCAACGTCCTGACTTTC
-	TRBD1	TRBV28	TRBJ2-7	CATQTRGYSYEQYF	TGTGCCACCCAGACCAGGGGGTACTCCTACGAGCAGTACTTC
-	TRBD2	TRBV7-9	TRBJ2-1	CASRELAGVDNEQFF	TGTGCCAGCAGGGAACTAGCGGGGGTAGACAATGAGCAGTTCTTC
-	-	TRBV30	TRBJ1-1	CAWSWSGEAFF	TGTGCCTGGAGTTGGAGCGGTGAAGCTTTCTTT
-	TRBD1	TRBV24-1	TRBJ1-1	CATSDLTGGLTEAFF	TGTGCCACCAGTGATTTAACAGGGGGCCTCACTGAAGCTTTCTTT
-	TRBD2	TRBV5-6	TRBJ2-7	CASRTSGGSYEQYF	TGTGCCAGCAGGACAAGCGGGGGCTCCTACGAGCAGTACTTC
-	-	TRBV10-3	TRBJ1-1	CAISENSRTGNTEAFF	TGTGCCATCAGTGAAAACAGCAGAACAGGCAACACTGAAGCTTTCTTT
-	TRBD1	TRBV10-1	TRBJ1-2	CASSDRGQDYGYTF	TGCGCCAGCAGTGATCGGGGACAGGACTATGGCTACACCTTC
-	TRBD2	TRBV25-1	TRBJ2-3	CASSAGQGGPDTQYF	TGTGCCAGCAGTGCCGGGCAGGGAGGGCCAGATACGCAGTATTTT
once	TRBD1	TRBV5-6	TRBJ1-2	CASSKGQPPYGYTF	TGTGCCAGCAGCAAGGGACAGCCACCCTATGGCTACACCTTC
-	-	TRBV19	TRBJ2-7	CASRLAISSYEQYF	TGTGCCAGTAGGCTAGCGATTAGCTCCTACGAGCAGTACTTC
-	TRBD2	TRBV14	TRBJ2-1	CASSRAGGLYNEQFF	TGTGCCAGCAGCAGAGCGGGGGGGCTTTACAATGAGCAGTTCTTC
-	TRBD1	TRBV5-1	TRBJ1-1	CASSWVTGSNTEAFF	TGCGCCAGCAGCTGGGTGACAGGGTCGAACACTGAAGCTTTCTTT
-	-	TRBV14	TRBJ1-2	CASSLQVNYGYTF	TGTGCCAGCAGCTTACAGGTTAACTATGGCTACACCTTC
-	-	TRBV6-9	TRBJ1-6	CASSYRRSYNSPLHF	TGTGCCAGCAGTTACCGTCGCTCCTATAATTCACCCCTCCACTTT
-	-	TRBV18	TRBJ2-1	CASSPQAPSPTYNEQFF	TGTGCCAGCTCACCACAAGCGCCCAGCCCTACCTACAATGAGCAGTTCTTC
-	TRBD1	TRBV6-5	TRBJ1-2	CASSYRQGGYTF	TGTGCCAGCAGTTACCGACAGGGTGGCTACACCTTC
-	TRBD1	TRBV19	TRBJ1-5	CASSPRTGAQPQHF	TGTGCCAGTAGTCCCCGGACAGGGGCCCAGCCCCAGCATTTT
-	-	TRBV4-1	TRBJ1-4	CASSPGQTNEKLFF	TGCGCCAGCAGCCCGGGACAAACTAATGAAAAACTGTTTTTT
-	TRBD2	TRBV5-1	TRBJ2-7	CASSATGLAGYEQYF	TGCGCCAGCAGCGCCACGGGACTAGCGGGGTACGAGCAGTACTTC